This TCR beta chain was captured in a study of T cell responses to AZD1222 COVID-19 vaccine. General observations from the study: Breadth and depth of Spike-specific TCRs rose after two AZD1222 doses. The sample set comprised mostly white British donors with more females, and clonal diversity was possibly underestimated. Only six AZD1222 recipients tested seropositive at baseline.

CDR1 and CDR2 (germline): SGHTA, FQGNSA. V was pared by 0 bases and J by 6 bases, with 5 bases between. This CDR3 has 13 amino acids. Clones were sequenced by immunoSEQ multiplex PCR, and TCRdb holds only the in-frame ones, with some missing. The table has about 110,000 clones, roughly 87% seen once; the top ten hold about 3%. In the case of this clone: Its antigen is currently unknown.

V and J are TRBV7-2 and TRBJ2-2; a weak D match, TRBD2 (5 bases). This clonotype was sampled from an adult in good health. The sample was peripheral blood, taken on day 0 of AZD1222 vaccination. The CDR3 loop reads CASSLARAGELFF. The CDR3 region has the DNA TGTGCCAGCAGCTTAGCGAGGGCCGGGGAGCTGTTTTTT.